These T cell receptor beta chains were read from a single sample in a study of siplizumab effects on memory and regulatory T cells. Assay: immunoSEQ multiplex PCR; the TCRdb copy retains only in-frame clones and omits some. Of some 100,000 clones in the sample, roughly 93% were seen once. Specimen: CD8+ T cells sorted from blood. The receptors originated from a human donor in good health. Both conserved end residues are part of each CDR3. Each record gives: V gene, D gene, J gene, clone size, CDR3 DNA, CDR3 protein. A D gene is named only where the DNA matches it firmly. Clone size is given for some rows only: seen once, a few or many times, or a class if the clone is expanded.

V gene: TRBV4-1
D gene: TRBD1
J gene: TRBJ1-2
clone size: -
CDR3 DNA: TGCGCCAGCAGCCAAACCAGGGGGGTCAACTATGGCTACACCTTC
CDR3 protein: CASSQTRGVNYGYTF

V gene: TRBV7-9
D gene: -
J gene: TRBJ1-1
clone size: -
CDR3 DNA: TGTGCCAGCAGTGATACAGGGAAGAGGGACACTGAAGCTTTCTTT
CDR3 protein: CASSDTGKRDTEAFF

V gene: TRBV2
D gene: -
J gene: TRBJ2-7
clone size: -
CDR3 DNA: TGTGCCAGCAGCCCCGGGGAGATGTACGAGCAGTACTTC
CDR3 protein: CASSPGEMYEQYF

V gene: TRBV4-1
D gene: TRBD2
J gene: TRBJ2-7
clone size: once
CDR3 DNA: TGCGCCAGCAGCCCGGCTAGCGGGATCTACGAGCAGTACTTC
CDR3 protein: CASSPASGIYEQYF

V gene: TRBV13
D gene: -
J gene: TRBJ2-1
clone size: -
CDR3 DNA: TGTGCCAGCAGCCCACAGGGGGCTAGCGGGGCTCCCTACAATGAGCAGTTCTTC
CDR3 protein: CASSPQGASGAPYNEQFF

V gene: TRBV5-5
D gene: TRBD1
J gene: TRBJ1-2
clone size: -
CDR3 DNA: TGTGCCAGCAGCCATCCGGACAGGCTCTTTGGCTACACCTTC
CDR3 protein: CASSHPDRLFGYTF

V gene: TRBV6-5
D gene: TRBD2
J gene: TRBJ2-1
clone size: -
CDR3 DNA: TGTGCCAGCAGTCCCACCCAAGCGGGAGTCAATGAGCAGTTCTTC
CDR3 protein: CASSPTQAGVNEQFF

V gene: TRBV29-1
D gene: -
J gene: TRBJ1-3
clone size: -
CDR3 DNA: TGCAGCGTTGAAGGGGCACGTTCCGGAAACACCATATATTTT
CDR3 protein: CSVEGARSGNTIYF

V gene: TRBV7-8
D gene: -
J gene: TRBJ2-4
clone size: -
CDR3 DNA: TGTGCCAGCAGCTTTGACGGGGCTAACATTCAGTACTTC
CDR3 protein: CASSFDGANIQYF

V gene: TRBV2
D gene: -
J gene: TRBJ1-4
clone size: -
CDR3 DNA: TGTGCCAGCAGCCCTTGGGCACCAAGCAATGAAAAACTGTTTTTT
CDR3 protein: CASSPWAPSNEKLFF

V gene: TRBV27
D gene: -
J gene: TRBJ2-7
clone size: -
CDR3 DNA: TGTGCCAGCAGTTTAAAAGGGTACCCCTACGAGCAGTACTTC
CDR3 protein: CASSLKGYPYEQYF

V gene: TRBV9
D gene: TRBD1
J gene: TRBJ2-2
clone size: -
CDR3 DNA: TGTGCCAGCAGCGTAGACAGGGGATCCACCGGGGAGCTGTTTTTT
CDR3 protein: CASSVDRGSTGELFF

V gene: TRBV2
D gene: -
J gene: TRBJ1-5
clone size: -
CDR3 DNA: TGTGCCAGCAGTGGGGGACCGTTCAATCAGCCCCAGCATTTT
CDR3 protein: CASSGGPFNQPQHF

V gene: TRBV9
D gene: -
J gene: TRBJ2-5
clone size: -
CDR3 DNA: TGTGCCAGCAGCGTAGCGGGGGCAGAGACCCAGTACTTC
CDR3 protein: CASSVAGAETQYF

V gene: TRBV9
D gene: TRBD1
J gene: TRBJ1-2
clone size: -
CDR3 DNA: TGTGCCAGCAGCACCGGGACAGGCGTACTTAGAAACTATGGCTACACCTTC
CDR3 protein: CASSTGTGVLRNYGYTF

V gene: TRBV30
D gene: TRBD2
J gene: TRBJ2-5
clone size: -
CDR3 DNA: TGTGCCTGGAGCGGGTTCTCTAGCGGGAGAGGGCAACGGTTGGAGACCCAGTACTTC
CDR3 protein: CAWSGFSSGRGQRLETQYF

V gene: TRBV6-1
D gene: -
J gene: TRBJ2-1
clone size: -
CDR3 DNA: TGTGCCAGCAGTGAAGCCCCCTGGACGGCGGGGCCCTACAATGAGCAGTTCTTC
CDR3 protein: CASSEAPWTAGPYNEQFF

V gene: TRBV27
D gene: TRBD1
J gene: TRBJ1-3
clone size: -
CDR3 DNA: TGTGCCAGCAGGGACAGGACCTTCTCTGGAAACACCATATATTTT
CDR3 protein: CASRDRTFSGNTIYF

V gene: TRBV4-3
D gene: -
J gene: TRBJ2-2
clone size: -
CDR3 DNA: TGCGCCAGCAGCCAAGAGCGCGCGAACACCGGGGAGCTGTTTTTT
CDR3 protein: CASSQERANTGELFF

V gene: TRBV5-4
D gene: -
J gene: TRBJ2-7
clone size: -
CDR3 DNA: TGTGCCAGCAGCTTGTGGGGGTACTACGAGCAGTACTTC
CDR3 protein: CASSLWGYYEQYF

V gene: TRBV4-3
D gene: -
J gene: TRBJ2-4
clone size: -
CDR3 DNA: TGCGCCAGCAGCCAAGATTGGTCGGGACTAGCCAAAAACATTCAGTACTTC
CDR3 protein: CASSQDWSGLAKNIQYF

V gene: TRBV27
D gene: -
J gene: TRBJ2-7
clone size: -
CDR3 DNA: TGTGCCAGCAGTTTCGACGGACCCTACGAGCAGTACTTC
CDR3 protein: CASSFDGPYEQYF

V gene: TRBV30
D gene: -
J gene: TRBJ2-2
clone size: once
CDR3 DNA: TGTGCCGGGGGACTTTCTTACACCGGGGAGCTGTTTTTT
CDR3 protein: CAGGLSYTGELFF

V gene: TRBV5-6
D gene: -
J gene: TRBJ2-2
clone size: -
CDR3 DNA: TGTGCCAGCAGCTGGGGATCAGGGCGAGCCGGGGAGCTGTTTTTT
CDR3 protein: CASSWGSGRAGELFF